This T cell receptor beta chain was documented in a study of regulatory T cells in long-lasting Graves disease. This clonotype was recorded at least ten times. Assembly of TCR beta libraries relied on iRepertoire HTBI primers together with Arm-PCR of CDR3 regions. Using its own MiXCR run on the multiplex PCR reads, TCRdb lists one record per CDR3 protein. Of just over 600,000 distinct CDR3 sequences in the sample, roughly 15% were seen once. Trimming removed 0 bases from V and 3 bases from J, with 10 bases in between. The length of the CDR3 is 15 residues. Germline-derived CDR1 and CDR2 are SGHTA and FQGNSA. The time point was: newly diagnosed GD, antithyroid drugs for less than 3 months. The TCR library was prepared using RNA isolated from PBMCs. These data were likewise used in another study, on T cells in Graves' hyperthyroidism and ophthalmopathy.

The receptor's source is a woman in her thirties with Graves disease. The chain joins TRBV7-2 to TRBJ2-3; D is uncertain. The specimen comprised peripheral blood mononuclear cells (PBMCs), sampled at new diagnosis, from a patient treated with antithyroid drugs. The CDR3 sequence: CASSLAGLDTDTQYF. The CDR3 nucleotides are TGTGCCAGCAGCTTAGCCGGGCTAGATACAGATACGCAGTATTTT.